The 3 T cell receptor beta chains reported below all come from one sample, sequenced in a study of early T cells in non-severe SARS-CoV-2 infection. TCRdb re-called the 5' RACE reads through MiXCR, storing one row per CDR3 protein. The sample lists about 46,000 distinct CDR3 sequences; roughly 5.4% were seen once. The sample was whole blood, taken at baseline. These receptors all stem from an adult who was a healthcare worker with PCR-confirmed SARS-CoV-2 infection or an uninfected control (not recorded which).

This clonotype was observed many times. The rearrangement links TRBV7-8 to TRBJ2-2; TRBD1 agrees at 7 bases. CDR3 length: 17 amino acids. Germline V gene data show CDR1 as SGHVS and CDR2 as FQNEAQ. V was pared by 4 bases and J by 2 bases, with 10 bases of the junction left unmatched. CDR3 in amino acids: CASSSSRNRGNTGELFF. The CDR3 DNA reads as TGTGCCAGCAGCTCTAGCCGTAACAGGGGAAACACCGGGGAGCTGTTTTTT.

Only a few counts were recorded for this clonotype. The chain is built from TRBV7-8 and TRBJ2-3, with 7 bases matching TRBD2. The V segment lost 1 base and the J segment 2 bases; nucleotides outside the gene matches: 3. The germline V gene encodes CDR1 SGHVS and CDR2 FQNEAQ. The CDR3 has 15 amino acids. The CDR3 sequence is CASSLGGGPTDTQYF. In DNA, the CDR3 is TGTGCCAGCAGCTTAGGGGGAGGGCCCACAGATACGCAGTATTTT. Variable domain in full (rest from reference TRBV7-8 and TRBJ2-3): GAGVSQSPRYKVAKRGQDVALRCDPISGHVSLFWYQQALGQGPEFLTYFQNEAQLDKSGLPSDRFFAERPEGSVSTLKIQRTQQEDSAVYLCASSLGGGPTDTQYFGPGTRLTVL.

This clonotype was detected many times. The J gene is TRBJ1-5, the V gene TRBV12-3 or TRBV12-4, with 9 positions matching TRBD1. V was pared by 6 bases and J by 2 bases, with 2 bases of the junction left unmatched. This CDR3 comprises 14 residues. CDR3 DNA: TGTGCCAGCAGGAGGACAGGGGGCAATCAGCCCCAGCATTTT. It specifies CASRRTGGNQPQHF.